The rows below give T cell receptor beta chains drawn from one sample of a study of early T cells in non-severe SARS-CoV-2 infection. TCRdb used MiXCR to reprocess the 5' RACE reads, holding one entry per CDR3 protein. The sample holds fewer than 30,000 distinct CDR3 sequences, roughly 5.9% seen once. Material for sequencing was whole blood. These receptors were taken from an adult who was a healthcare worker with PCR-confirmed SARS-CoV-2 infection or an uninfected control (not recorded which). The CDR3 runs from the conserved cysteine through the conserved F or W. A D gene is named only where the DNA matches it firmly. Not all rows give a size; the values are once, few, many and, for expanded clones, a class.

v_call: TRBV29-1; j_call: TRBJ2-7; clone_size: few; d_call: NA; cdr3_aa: CSVEDRSDYEQYF; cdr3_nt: TGCAGCGTTGAAGACCGGTCCGACTACGAGCAGTACTTC
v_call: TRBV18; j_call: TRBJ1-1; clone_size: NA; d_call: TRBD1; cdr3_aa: CASSRAGGTEAFF; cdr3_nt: TGTGCCAGCTCACGGGCAGGGGGCACTGAAGCTTTCTTT
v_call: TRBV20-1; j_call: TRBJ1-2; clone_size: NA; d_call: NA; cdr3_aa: CSVEEGLYGYTF; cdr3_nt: TGCAGTGTTGAGGAGGGACTCTATGGCTACACCTTC
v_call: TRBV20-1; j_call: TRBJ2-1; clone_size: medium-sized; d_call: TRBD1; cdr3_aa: CSARDMGQGYNEQFF; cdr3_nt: TGCAGTGCTAGAGATATGGGACAGGGCTACAATGAGCAGTTCTTC
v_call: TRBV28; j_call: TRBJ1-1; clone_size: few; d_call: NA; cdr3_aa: CASKTGTEAFF; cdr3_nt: TGTGCCAGCAAGACGGGGACTGAAGCTTTCTTT
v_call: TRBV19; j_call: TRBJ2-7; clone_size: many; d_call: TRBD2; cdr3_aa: CASSRVGLADEQYF; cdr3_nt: TGTGCCAGTAGTAGAGTTGGACTAGCGGACGAGCAGTACTTC
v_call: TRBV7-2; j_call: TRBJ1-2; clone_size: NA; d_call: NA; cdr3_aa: CASSPHGDYGYTF; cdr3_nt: TGTGCCAGCAGCCCTCATGGAGACTATGGCTACACCTTC
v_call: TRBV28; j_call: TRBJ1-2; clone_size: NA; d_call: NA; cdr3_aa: CASSNRGAGQSYTF; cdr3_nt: TGTGCCAGCAGTAATAGAGGGGCGGGCCAAAGCTACACCTTC
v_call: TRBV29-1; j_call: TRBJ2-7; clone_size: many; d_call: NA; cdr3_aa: CSVTQDGSYEQYF; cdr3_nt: TGCAGCGTCACCCAGGACGGGTCCTACGAGCAGTACTTC
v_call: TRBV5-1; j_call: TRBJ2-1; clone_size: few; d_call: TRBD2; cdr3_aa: CASTVAGVGEQFF; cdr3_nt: TGCGCCAGCACTGTAGCGGGAGTAGGCGAGCAGTTCTTC
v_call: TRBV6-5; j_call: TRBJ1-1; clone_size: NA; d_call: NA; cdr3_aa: CASRLTGWGMNTEAFF; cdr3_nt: TGTGCCAGCAGGCTGACAGGTTGGGGCATGAACACTGAAGCTTTCTTT
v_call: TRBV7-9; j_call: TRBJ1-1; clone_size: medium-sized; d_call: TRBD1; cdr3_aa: CASSPGQGDTEAFF; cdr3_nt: TGTGCCAGCAGCCCTGGACAGGGGGACACTGAAGCTTTCTTT
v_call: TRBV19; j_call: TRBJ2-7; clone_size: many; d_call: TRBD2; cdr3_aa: CASSPRVAGASSYEQYF; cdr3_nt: TGTGCCAGTAGTCCCCGGGTAGCGGGAGCTTCGTCCTACGAGCAGTACTTC
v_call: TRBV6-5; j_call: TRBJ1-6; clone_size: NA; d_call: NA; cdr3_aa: CASSYGSGLRSPLHF; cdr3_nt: TGTGCCAGCAGTTACGGGTCAGGCCTCCGTTCACCCCTCCACTTT
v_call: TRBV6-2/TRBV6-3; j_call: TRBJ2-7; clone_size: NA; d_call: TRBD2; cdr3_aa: CASSYSLRGTSGSGYEQYF; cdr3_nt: TGTGCCAGCAGTTACTCGCTCAGGGGGACTAGCGGGAGTGGATACGAGCAGTACTTC
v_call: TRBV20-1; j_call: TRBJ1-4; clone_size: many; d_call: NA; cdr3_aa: CSARNGGATNEKLFF; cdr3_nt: TGCAGTGCTAGAAATGGGGGCGCAACTAATGAAAAACTGTTTTTT
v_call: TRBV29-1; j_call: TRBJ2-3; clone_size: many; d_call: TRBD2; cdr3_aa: CSGHNLAGGTDTQYF; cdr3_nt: TGCAGCGGCCACAACCTAGCGGGAGGAACAGATACGCAGTATTTT
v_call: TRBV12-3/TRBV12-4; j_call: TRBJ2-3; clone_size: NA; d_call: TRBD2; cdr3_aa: CASNGLAGGPGDTQYF; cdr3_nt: TGTGCCAGCAATGGGCTAGCGGGAGGGCCGGGAGATACGCAGTATTTT
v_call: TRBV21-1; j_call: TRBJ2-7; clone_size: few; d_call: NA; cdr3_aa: CASSKGGLARVQYF; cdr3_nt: TGTGCCAGCAGCAAAGGGGGACTAGCTCGGGTGCAGTACTTC
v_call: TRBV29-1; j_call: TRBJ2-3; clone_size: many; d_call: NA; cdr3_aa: CSVDGGTSTDTQYF; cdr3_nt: TGCAGCGTTGATGGAGGTACTAGCACAGATACGCAGTATTTT
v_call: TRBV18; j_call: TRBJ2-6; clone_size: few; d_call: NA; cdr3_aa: CASSRGVTGANVLTF; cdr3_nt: TGTGCCAGCTCACGAGGGGTAACTGGGGCCAACGTCCTGACTTTC
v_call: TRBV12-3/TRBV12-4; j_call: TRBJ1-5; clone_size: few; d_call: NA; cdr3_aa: CASSLDPRGGNQPQHF; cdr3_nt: TGTGCCAGCAGTTTAGACCCCCGTGGGGGCAATCAGCCCCAGCATTTT
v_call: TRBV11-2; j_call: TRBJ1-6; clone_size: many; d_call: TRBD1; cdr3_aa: CASSYPPGGDSPLHF; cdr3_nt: TGTGCCAGCAGCTACCCCCCAGGGGGTGATTCACCCCTCCACTTT
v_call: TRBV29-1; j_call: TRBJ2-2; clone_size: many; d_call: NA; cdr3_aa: CSVHDRTSAGELFF; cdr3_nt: TGCAGCGTCCACGACAGGACTTCGGCCGGGGAGCTGTTTTTT
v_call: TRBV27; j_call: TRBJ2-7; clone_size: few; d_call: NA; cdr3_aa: CASSSLAPYGQYF; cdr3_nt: TGTGCCAGCAGTAGTCTCGCCCCTTACGGGCAGTACTTC
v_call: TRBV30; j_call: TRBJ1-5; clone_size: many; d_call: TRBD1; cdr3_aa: CAWSRQGVIHQPQHF; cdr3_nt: TGTGCCTGGAGTCGACAGGGGGTAATACATCAGCCCCAGCATTTT
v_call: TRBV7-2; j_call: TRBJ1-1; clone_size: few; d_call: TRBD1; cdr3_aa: CASSFKGQGTEAFF; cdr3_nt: TGTGCCAGCAGCTTCAAGGGACAGGGGACTGAAGCTTTCTTT
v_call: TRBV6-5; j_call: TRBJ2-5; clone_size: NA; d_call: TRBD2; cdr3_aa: CASSYALAGSQETQYF; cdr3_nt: TGTGCCAGCAGTTACGCACTAGCGGGGAGTCAAGAGACCCAGTACTTC
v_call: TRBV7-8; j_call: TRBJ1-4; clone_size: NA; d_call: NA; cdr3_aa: CASSLAAKTGREKLFF; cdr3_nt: TGTGCCAGCAGCTTAGCGGCGAAGACCGGGAGGGAAAAACTGTTTTTT
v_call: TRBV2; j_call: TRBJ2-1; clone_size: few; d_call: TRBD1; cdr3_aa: CASPRTGTPRNEQFF; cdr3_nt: TGTGCCAGCCCGCGGACAGGGACCCCTCGGAATGAGCAGTTCTTC
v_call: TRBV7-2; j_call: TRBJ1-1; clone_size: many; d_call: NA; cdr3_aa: CASNIRGNLMNTEAFF; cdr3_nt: TGTGCCAGCAACATAAGGGGAAATTTGATGAACACTGAAGCTTTCTTT
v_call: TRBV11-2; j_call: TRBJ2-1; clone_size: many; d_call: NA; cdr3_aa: CASSSPTVGEQFF; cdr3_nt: TGTGCCAGCAGCTCTCCGACGGTAGGTGAGCAGTTCTTC